Below, 19 T cell receptor beta chains from the same sample are listed, as sequenced in a study of T cells in Graves' hyperthyroidism and ophthalmopathy. Researchers amplified the TCR beta CDR3 regions from RNA transcripts. TCR CDR3 regions were first amplified by RT-PCR with HTBI primers. TCRdb used MiXCR to reprocess the multiplex PCR reads, holding one entry per CDR3 protein. The repertoire holds around 420,000 distinct CDR3 sequences, with about 15% as singletons. Sequencing input: blood. Receptors were obtained from a woman younger than 30 with Graves' hyperthyroidism.

This clonotype appeared a few times. The J gene is TRBJ2-5, the V gene TRBV12-5; 13 bases are a match to TRBD2. This CDR3 is built from 15 residues. V trimming: 5 bases; J trimming: 2 bases; junction bases outside the gene matches: 2. The germline V gene has CDR1 LGHNT and CDR2 FRNRAP. The CDR3 DNA is TGTGCTAGTGGTCCACTAGCGGGAGGGCAAGAGACCCAGTACTTC. Its translation: CASGPLAGGQETQYF.

A word on this clonotype: Just one base apart from a much larger clone, this may be a read error. The missing conserved phenylalanine or tryptophan at the end of this CDR3 makes a read error likely. This rearrangement joins TRBV5-4 to TRBJ2-3, with D perhaps given as TRBD1 or TRBD2 (6 bases each). The germline V and J ends were trimmed by 4 bases and 4 bases, with 10 bases remaining between them. The CDR3 has 13 amino acids. Looked up from germline, CDR1 is SGHNT and CDR2 is YYREEE (reference sequence). Here the CDR3 reads CASSQRGADTQYC. Here the CDR3 DNA reads TGTGCCAGCAGCCAGAGGGGGGCAGATACGCAGTATTGT.

The chain combines TRBV28 with TRBJ2-2, with TRBD2 identical over 11 bases. Germline V gene sequence: CDR1 MDHEN, CDR2 SYDVKM. Trimming at V came to 2 bases and at J to 3 bases, leaving 2 bases not matched to a gene. The length of the CDR3 is 16 residues. CDR3 coding DNA: TGTGCCAGCAGTTTAACTAGCGGGAGCTACACCGGGGAGCTGTTTTTT. It is translated as CASSLTSGSYTGELFF. The variable domain in full, completed from reference TRBV28 and TRBJ2-2, reads DVKVTQSSRYLVKRTGEKVFLECVQDMDHENMFWYRQDPGLGLRLIYFSYDVKMKEKGDIPEGYSVSREKKERFSLILESASTNQTSMYLCASSLTSGSYTGELFFGEGSRLTVL.

The genes are TRBV4-1 and TRBJ1-1, with 10 bases fitting TRBD1. This CDR3 spans 14 amino acids. The germline V gene has CDR1 MGHRA and CDR2 YSYEKL. V trimming: 4 bases; J trimming: 6 bases; junction bases outside the gene matches: 5. CDR3 coding DNA: TGCGCCAGCAGCCCGGGACAGGGGCAGTCTGAAGCTTTCTTT. This sequence encodes CASSPGQGQSEAFF.

The table lists this clonotype with many counts. The chain uses TRBV7-7 and TRBJ2-2; D perhaps matches TRBD1 (6 bases). The ends were cut back, 11 bases at V and 5 bases at J, with 12 bases in the middle. The CDR3 length is 12 residues. Germline V gene data show CDR1 as SSHAT and CDR2 as FNYEAQ (reference sequence). This CDR3 is CALGHATGELFF. CDR3 coding DNA: TGTGCCCTGGGACACGCGACCGGGGAGCTGTTTTTT.

This clonotype was found many times. The rearrangement links TRBV7-2 to TRBJ2-2, with no clear D. The CDR3 is made up of 12 amino acids. Germline V gene sequence: CDR1 SGHTA, CDR2 FQGNSA. V was trimmed by 5 bases and J by 3 bases, leaving 4 bases between them. CDR3 region: CASSPHTGELFF. In nucleotides, the CDR3 is TGTGCCAGCAGCCCCCACACCGGGGAGCTGTTTTTT. The full variable domain, in which reference TRBV7-2 and TRBJ2-2 provide the parts outside the CDR3, is GAGVSQSPSNKVTEKGKDVELRCDPISGHTALYWYRQSLGQGLEFLIYFQGNSAPDKSGLPSDRFSAERTGGSVSTLTIQRTQQEDSAVYLCASSPHTGELFFGEGSRLTVL.

This chain connects TRBV6-1 to TRBJ1-1; TRBD1 matches at 9 bases. Germline V gene data show CDR1 as MNHNS and CDR2 as SASEGT. The CDR3 totals 13 residues. V gave up 6 bases and J gave up 6 bases; unmatched junction bases: 5. The CDR3 DNA is TGTGCCAGCAGGGACAGGGGTGGAGCTGAAGCTTTCTTT. This encodes CASRDRGGAEAFF.

This clonotype was seen ten or more times. The rearrangement links TRBV20-1 to TRBJ1-5; the D is unclear. V was pared by 3 bases and J by 3 bases, with 15 bases between. CDR3 length: 15 residues. Germline V CDR1 and CDR2: DFQATT, SNEGSKA (reference sequence). The CDR3 sequence: CSARTGSTSNQPQHF. The CDR3 DNA reads TGCAGTGCTAGGACTGGGTCCACCTCCAATCAGCCCCAGCATTTT.

The chain couples TRBV24-1 to TRBJ2-2; D not certain. Per the germline V gene, CDR1 is KGHDR and CDR2 is SFDVKD. This CDR3 region has 14 residues. V was trimmed by 3 bases and J by 4 bases, leaving 8 bases between them. CDR3 nucleotides: TGTGCCACCAGTGATATAAGAGCCACCGGGGAGCTGTTTTTT. Amino acids: CATSDIRATGELFF.

This clonotype turned up a few times. This chain links TRBV4-2 with TRBJ2-3, with a tentative D call TRBD2 (6 bases). The CDR3 loop spans 18 amino acids. The germline gives CDR1 LGHNA, CDR2 YNFKEQ. Trimming shortened V by 0 bases and J by 3 bases, and 19 bases separated the two germline ends. The CDR3, as DNA: TGTGCCAGCAGCCAAGATAAACTAGCTGGCATCTCGACAGATACGCAGTATTTT. Encoded protein: CASSQDKLAGISTDTQYF.

The gene calls are TRBV4-1 and TRBJ2-1; tentative D call: TRBD2 (6 bases). Germline V gene data show CDR1 as MGHRA and CDR2 as YSYEKL. CDR3 length: 13 amino acids. V was clipped by 1 base and J by 5 bases, with 6 bases between them. DNA for the CDR3: TGCGCCAGCAGCCAAGGGAGGGACAATGAGCAGTTCTTC. It is translated as CASSQGRDNEQFF.

The gene calls are TRBV24-1 and TRBJ2-2, with a weak D call TRBD1 (6 bases). In germline, CDR1 is KGHDR, CDR2 SFDVKD. This CDR3 contains 15 residues. V lost 1 base to trimming and J lost 8 bases, with 13 bases between them. CDR3 protein: CATSDFAGGTGELFF. Here the CDR3 DNA reads TGTGCCACCAGTGATTTTGCTGGGGGCACGGGGGAGCTGTTTTTT.

This chain uses TRBV7-9 with TRBJ2-1; maybe TRBD2 (6 bases). V lost 5 bases to trimming and J lost 3 bases, with 23 bases between them. The germline V gene has CDR1 SEHNR and CDR2 FQNEAQ (reference sequence). This CDR3 region has 18 residues. The CDR3 DNA reads as TGTGCCAGCAGCCACCTTGGGGGGACCAACACGAACTACAATGAGCAGTTCTTC. Its protein is CASSHLGGTNTNYNEQFF.

This chain uses TRBV7-9 with TRBJ2-1, with a possible D match to TRBD2 (5 bases). Per germline, CDR1 SEHNR and CDR2 FQNEAQ (reference sequence). CDR3 length equals 16 residues. V dropped 0 bases and J dropped 0 bases, with 9 bases sitting between them. CDR3 in DNA: TGTGCCAGCAGCTTAGCGCTAGCAGACTCCTACAATGAGCAGTTCTTC. Translated: CASSLALADSYNEQFF.

This clonotype has a count of ten or more. The V and J genes are TRBV5-1 and TRBJ2-1; TRBD2 matches at 11 bases. CDR3 length equals 15 residues. CDR1 and CDR2 from the germline V gene are SGHRS and YFSETQ. After removal of 4 bases from V and 5 bases from J, the junction contained 5 bases not matched to a gene. For the CDR3, the DNA is TGCGCCAGCAGCACGCGACTAGCGGGGAACAATGAGCAGTTCTTC. This codes for CASSTRLAGNNEQFF.

This clonotype occurred many times. CDR3 DNA sequence: TGTGCCATCAGTGTCCGGGACTCCTCCTACAATGAGCAGTTCTTC. Translated: CAISVRDSSYNEQFF. The chain links TRBV10-3 to TRBJ2-1, with a possible D match to TRBD2 (6 bases). The CDR3 contains 15 residues. Germline V gene data show CDR1 as ENHRY and CDR2 as SYGVKD. The ends were cut back, 4 bases at V and 0 bases at J, with 10 bases in the middle.

This clonotype was detected ten times or more. The V gene is TRBV12-3 or TRBV12-4, the J gene TRBJ1-2; the match to TRBD1 covers 9 bases. This CDR3 has 14 residues. The J segment lost 2 bases and the V segment lost 3 bases, leaving 1 base of the junction unmatched. CDR3 loop: CASSLTGGNYGYTF. DNA of the CDR3: TGTGCCAGCAGTTTGACAGGGGGAAACTATGGCTACACCTTC.

This clonotype was seen at least ten times. The V gene is TRBV7-2, the J gene TRBJ1-1, with a weak D call TRBD1 (5 bases). CDR1 is SGHTA, CDR2 FQGNSA, per germline. The CDR3 has 13 residues. V gave up 2 bases and J gave up 10 bases, with 14 bases separating them. The CDR3 is CASSLRAMGRAFF. The CDR3 nucleotides read TGTGCCAGCAGCTTAAGGGCAATGGGACGAGCTTTCTTT.

This clonotype was detected many times. The J gene is TRBJ2-1, the V gene TRBV2; D is uncertain. Germline CDR1 is SNHLY and CDR2 is FYNNEI. This CDR3 spans 13 amino acids. Trimming removed 6 bases at V and 6 bases at J, with 12 bases between. In DNA, the CDR3 is TGTGCCAGCAGGGCCGACTGGATCAATGAGCAGTTCTTC. This translates into CASRADWINEQFF.